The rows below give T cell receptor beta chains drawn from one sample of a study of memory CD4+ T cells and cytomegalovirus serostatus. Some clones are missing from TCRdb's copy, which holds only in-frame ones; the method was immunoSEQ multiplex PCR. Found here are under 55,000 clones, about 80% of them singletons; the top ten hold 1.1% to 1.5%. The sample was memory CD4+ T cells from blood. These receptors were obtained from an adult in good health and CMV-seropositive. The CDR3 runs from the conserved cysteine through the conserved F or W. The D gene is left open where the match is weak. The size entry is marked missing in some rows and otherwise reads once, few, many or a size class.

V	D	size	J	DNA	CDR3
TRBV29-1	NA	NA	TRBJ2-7	TGCAGCGTTGACGTGGGGCGGGATGCCTACGAGCAGTACTTC	CSVDVGRDAYEQYF
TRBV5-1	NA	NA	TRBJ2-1	TGCGCCAGCAGCTCCTCCGGGACTGGACACAATGAGCAGTTCTTC	CASSSSGTGHNEQFF
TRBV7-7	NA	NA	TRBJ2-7	TGTGCTAGCAGCTTAGCGTTGGGAAGCCCCGAGCAGTACTTC	CASSLALGSPEQYF
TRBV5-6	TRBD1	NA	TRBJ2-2	TGTGCCAGCAGCTTTAAGGGGGCAAGTTTCACCGGGGAGCTGTTTTTT	CASSFKGASFTGELFF
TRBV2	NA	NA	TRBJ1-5	TGTGCCAGCAGCGACCAATCCCCGGGGGTTCAGCCCCAGCATTTT	CASSDQSPGVQPQHF
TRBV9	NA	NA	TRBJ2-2	TGTGCCAGCAGCGTCACCGGGGCCTACACCGGGGAGCTGTTTTTT	CASSVTGAYTGELFF
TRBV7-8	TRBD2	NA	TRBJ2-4	TGTGCCAGCAGCTCGGGGGGGATAGGCAAAAACATTCAGTACTTC	CASSSGGIGKNIQYF
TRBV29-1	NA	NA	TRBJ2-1	TGCAGCGTTGGGGGCCAGGTAGGCTACAATGAGCAGTTCTTC	CSVGGQVGYNEQFF
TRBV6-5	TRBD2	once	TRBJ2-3	TGTGCCAGCAGTTACTCGGCGGGAGTTCAAGATACGCAGTATTTT	CASSYSAGVQDTQYF
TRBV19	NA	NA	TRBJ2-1	TGTGCCAGTAGTATATCGACAGCCTCCGGTGAGCAGTTCTTC	CASSISTASGEQFF
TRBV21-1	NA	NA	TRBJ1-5	TGTGCCAGCAGCAAACGAAGGTCCGGACTGATTAATCAGCCCCAGCATTTT	CASSKRRSGLINQPQHF
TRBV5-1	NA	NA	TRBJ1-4	TGCGCCAGCAGCTTGGAACAACAGGGAATCGGAACTAATGAAAAACTGTTTTTT	CASSLEQQGIGTNEKLFF
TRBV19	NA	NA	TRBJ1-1	TGTGCCAGTACCCAAATAGGGCAGGGAAGGAGCACTGAAGCTTTCTTT	CASTQIGQGRSTEAFF
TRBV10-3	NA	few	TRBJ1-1	TGTGCCATCAGTAGGACAGTGAACACTGAAGCTTTCTTT	CAISRTVNTEAFF
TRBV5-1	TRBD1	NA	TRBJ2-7	TGCGCCAGCTCCGAGGGGACAGGGCCCTACGAGCAGTACTTC	CASSEGTGPYEQYF
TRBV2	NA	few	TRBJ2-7	TGTGCCAGCAGTGGCGGCTGGGCCTACGAGCAGTACTTC	CASSGGWAYEQYF
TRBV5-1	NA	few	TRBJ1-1	TGCGCCAGCAGCCCCCGACAGGCTATCATGAACACTGAAGCTTTCTTT	CASSPRQAIMNTEAFF
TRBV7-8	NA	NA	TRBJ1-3	TGTGCCAGCAGCCCAAGCAGCTCTGGAAACACCATATATTTT	CASSPSSSGNTIYF
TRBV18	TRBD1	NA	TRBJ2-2	TGTGCCAGCTCCCCTAGGGGGACAGGGCTCACCGGGGAGCTGTTTTTT	CASSPRGTGLTGELFF
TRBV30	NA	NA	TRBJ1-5	TGTGCCTGGAATGCCCCGGGGGGCAATCAGCCCCAGCATTTT	CAWNAPGGNQPQHF
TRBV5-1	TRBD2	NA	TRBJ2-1	TGCGCCAGCAGCCTAACCGGGACTAGCGGGATGAATGAGCAGTTCTTC	CASSLTGTSGMNEQFF
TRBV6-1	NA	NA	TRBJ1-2	TGTGCCAGCAGGCGGGAACAGTTGACAATCTATGGCTACACCTTC	CASRREQLTIYGYTF
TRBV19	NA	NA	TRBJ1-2	TGTGCCAGTAGTAAACAGGTACTCAACTATGGCTACACCTTC	CASSKQVLNYGYTF
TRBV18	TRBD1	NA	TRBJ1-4	TGTGCCAGCTCACCGGGACAGGGGGCAACTGAAAAACTGTTTTTT	CASSPGQGATEKLFF
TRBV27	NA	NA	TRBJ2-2	TGTGCCAGCAGTTTATTGGGTCCCGGGGAGCTGTTTTTT	CASSLLGPGELFF
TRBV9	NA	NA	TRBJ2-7	TGTGCCAGCGCCGTGACAGAGCGCGCCTACGAGCAGTACTTC	CASAVTERAYEQYF
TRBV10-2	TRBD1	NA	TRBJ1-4	TGCGCCAGCCAACAGGGGCCCGAAAAACTGTTTTTT	CASQQGPEKLFF
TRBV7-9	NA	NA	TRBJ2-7	TGTGCCAGCAGTATTTACGGCTACGAGCAGTACTTC	CASSIYGYEQYF
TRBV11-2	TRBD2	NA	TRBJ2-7	TGTGCCAGCAGCACAGCGGCTAGCGGGACCCACGAGCAGTACTTC	CASSTAASGTHEQYF
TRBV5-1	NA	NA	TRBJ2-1	TGCGCCAGCAGCTTGCGTGGGTTCAATGAGCAGTTCTTC	CASSLRGFNEQFF
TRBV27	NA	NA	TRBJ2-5	TGTGCCAGCAGTAACAAGGGGGAGACCCAGTACTTC	CASSNKGETQYF
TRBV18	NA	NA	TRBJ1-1	TGTGCCAGCTCACCACCGTTGGCGGGGATATCTTTTATGAACACTGAAGCTTTCTTT	CASSPPLAGISFMNTEAFF
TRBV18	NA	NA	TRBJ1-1	TGTGCCAGCTCCGACACCTTGGGGAACACTGAAGCTTTCTTT	CASSDTLGNTEAFF
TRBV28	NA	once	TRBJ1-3	TGTGCCAGCACCTCCCAGTCATGGGCTGGAAACACCATATATTTT	CASTSQSWAGNTIYF
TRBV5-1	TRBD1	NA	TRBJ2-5	TGCGCCAGCAGCGGCGGGACAGGGGGTTACCAAGAGACCCAGTACTTC	CASSGGTGGYQETQYF
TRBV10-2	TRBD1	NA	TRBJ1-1	TGCGCCAGCAGGGAGACAGGGCAGAACACTGAAGCTTTCTTT	CASRETGQNTEAFF
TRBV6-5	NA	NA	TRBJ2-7	TGTGCCAGCAGTTACTCGAGTCGAGGGAAAAGCTACGAGCAGTACTTC	CASSYSSRGKSYEQYF
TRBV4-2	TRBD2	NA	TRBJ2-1	TGTGCCAGCAGCCAAGAAGGGACTAGCGCCTACAATGAGCAGTTCTTC	CASSQEGTSAYNEQFF
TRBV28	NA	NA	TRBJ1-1	TGTGCCAGCAGTTTAAGTCAGGGGAACACTGAAGCTTTCTTT	CASSLSQGNTEAFF
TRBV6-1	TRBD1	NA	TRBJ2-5	TGTGCCAGCAGTGAAGCCGGGACAGCCCAAGAGACCCAGTACTTC	CASSEAGTAQETQYF
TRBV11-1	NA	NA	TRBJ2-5	TGTGCCAGCGGCGGGTCCGGGGGGACCCAGTACTTC	CASGGSGGTQYF
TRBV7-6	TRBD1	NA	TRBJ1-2	TGTGCCAGCAGCTCCATCCTGGACAGGAACTATGGCTACACCTTC	CASSSILDRNYGYTF
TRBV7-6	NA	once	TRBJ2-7	TGTGCCAGCAGCCAGGCGGACGGGGTCTACGAGCAGTACTTC	CASSQADGVYEQYF
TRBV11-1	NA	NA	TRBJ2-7	TGTGCCAGCAGCTTCAGGGGGGGGACCTCCTACGAGCAGTACTTC	CASSFRGGTSYEQYF
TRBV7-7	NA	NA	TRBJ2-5	TGTGCTAGCAGCCACAGGGAAGGGGCCCAAGAGACCCAGTACTTC	CASSHREGAQETQYF
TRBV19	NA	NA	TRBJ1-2	TGTGCCAGTAGTATAACCCTCAGAAGTTCTAACTATGGCTACACCTTC	CASSITLRSSNYGYTF
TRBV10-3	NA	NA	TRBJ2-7	TGTGCCATCGGAGGGTCCCCTCCCCACGAGCAGTACTTC	CAIGGSPPHEQYF
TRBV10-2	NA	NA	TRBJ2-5	TGCGCCAGCAGTGAGGCGGCCCGCGGTAGGCTAGAGACCCAGTACTTC	CASSEAARGRLETQYF